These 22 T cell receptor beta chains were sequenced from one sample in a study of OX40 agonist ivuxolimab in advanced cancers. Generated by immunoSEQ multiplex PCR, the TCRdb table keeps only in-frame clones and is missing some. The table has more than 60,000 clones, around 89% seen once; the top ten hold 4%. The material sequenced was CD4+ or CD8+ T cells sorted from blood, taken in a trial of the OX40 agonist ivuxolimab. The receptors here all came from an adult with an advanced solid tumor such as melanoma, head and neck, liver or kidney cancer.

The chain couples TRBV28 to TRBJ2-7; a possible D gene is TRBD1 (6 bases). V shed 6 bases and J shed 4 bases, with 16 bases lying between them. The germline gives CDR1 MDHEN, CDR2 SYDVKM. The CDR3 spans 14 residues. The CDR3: CASSRHSGEYEQYF. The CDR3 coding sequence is TGTGCCAGCAGCCGCCACTCAGGGGAATACGAGCAGTACTTC.

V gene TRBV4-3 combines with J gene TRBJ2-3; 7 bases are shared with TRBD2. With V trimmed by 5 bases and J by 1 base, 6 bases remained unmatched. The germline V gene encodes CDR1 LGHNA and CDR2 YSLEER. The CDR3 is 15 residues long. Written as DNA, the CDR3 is TGCGCCAGCAGCGAACTAACTAGCGGCACAGATACGCAGTATTTT. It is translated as CASSELTSGTDTQYF.

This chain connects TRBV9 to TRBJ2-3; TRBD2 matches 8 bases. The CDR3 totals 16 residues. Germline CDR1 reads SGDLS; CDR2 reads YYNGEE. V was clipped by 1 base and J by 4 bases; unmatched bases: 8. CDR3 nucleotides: TGTGCCAGCAGCGTACTAAGCGGGAGATCTGCAGATACGCAGTATTTT. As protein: CASSVLSGRSADTQYF.

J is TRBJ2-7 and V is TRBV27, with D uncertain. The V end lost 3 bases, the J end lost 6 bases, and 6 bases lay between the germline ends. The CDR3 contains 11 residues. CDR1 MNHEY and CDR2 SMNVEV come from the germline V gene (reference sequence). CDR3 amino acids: CASSFMGEQYF. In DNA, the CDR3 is TGTGCCAGCAGTTTTATGGGCGAGCAGTACTTC.

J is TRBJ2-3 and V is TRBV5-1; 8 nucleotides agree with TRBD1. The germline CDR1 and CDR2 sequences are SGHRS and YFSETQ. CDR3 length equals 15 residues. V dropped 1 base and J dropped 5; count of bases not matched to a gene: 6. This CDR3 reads CASSLNAGGVDTQYF. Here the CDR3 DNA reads TGCGCCAGCAGCTTGAATGCAGGGGGCGTAGATACGCAGTATTTT.

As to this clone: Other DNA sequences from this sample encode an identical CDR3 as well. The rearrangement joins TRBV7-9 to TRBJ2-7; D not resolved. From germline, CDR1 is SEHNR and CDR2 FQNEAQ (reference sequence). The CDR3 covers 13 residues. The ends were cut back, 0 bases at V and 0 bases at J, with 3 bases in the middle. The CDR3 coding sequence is TGTGCCAGCAGCTTAGCTGGCTCCTACGAGCAGTACTTC. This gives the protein CASSLAGSYEQYF. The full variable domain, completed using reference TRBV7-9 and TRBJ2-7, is DTGVSQNPRHKITKRGQNVTFRCDPISEHNRLYWYRQTLGQGPEFLTYFQNEAQLEKSRLLSDRFSAERPKGSFSTLEIQRTEQGDSAMYLCASSLAGSYEQYFGPGTRLTVT.

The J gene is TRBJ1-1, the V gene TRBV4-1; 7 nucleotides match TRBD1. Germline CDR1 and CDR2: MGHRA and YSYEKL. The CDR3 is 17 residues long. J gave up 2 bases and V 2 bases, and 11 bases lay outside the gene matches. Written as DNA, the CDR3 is TGCGCCAGCAGCCAACCCAGACAGGGTAGGAGTAACACTGAAGCTTTCTTT. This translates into CASSQPRQGRSNTEAFF.

CDR3: CASSLRQAHEQYF. CDR3 coding DNA: TGTGCCAGCTCGTTGCGACAGGCCCACGAGCAGTACTTC. V usage is TRBV18 and J usage is TRBJ2-7; possibly TRBD1 for D (6 bases). V lost 6 bases to trimming and J lost 5 bases, with 14 bases between them. The CDR3 has 13 amino acids. Germline V gives CDR1 KGHSH, CDR2 LQKENI.

The CDR3 spells CASSEYGGHYYGYTF. CDR3 nucleotide sequence: TGTGCCAGCAGTGAGTATGGAGGGCACTACTATGGCTACACCTTC. This chain connects TRBV25-1 to TRBJ1-2; D remains ambiguous. From germline, CDR1 is MGHDK and CDR2 SYGVNS. The CDR3 extends over 15 amino acids. The ends were cut back, 3 bases at V and 3 bases at J, with 14 bases in the middle.

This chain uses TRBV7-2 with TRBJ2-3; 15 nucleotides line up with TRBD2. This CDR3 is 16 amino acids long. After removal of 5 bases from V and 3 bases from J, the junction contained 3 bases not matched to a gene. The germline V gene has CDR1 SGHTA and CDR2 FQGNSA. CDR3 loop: CASSRTSGRVTDTQYF. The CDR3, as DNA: TGTGCCAGCAGCCGGACTAGCGGGAGGGTGACAGATACGCAGTATTTT.

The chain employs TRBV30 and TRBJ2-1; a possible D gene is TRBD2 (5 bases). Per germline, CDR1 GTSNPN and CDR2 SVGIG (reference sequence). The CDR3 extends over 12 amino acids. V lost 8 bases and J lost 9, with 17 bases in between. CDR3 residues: CALYGSRGEQFF. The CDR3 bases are TGTGCCCTCTACGGAAGTCGGGGTGAGCAGTTCTTC.

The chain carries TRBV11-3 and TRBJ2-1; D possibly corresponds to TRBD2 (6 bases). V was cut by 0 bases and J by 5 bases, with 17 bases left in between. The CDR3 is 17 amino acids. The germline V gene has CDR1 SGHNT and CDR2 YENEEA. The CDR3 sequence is CASSLDLTAGPHNEQFF. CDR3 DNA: TGTGCCAGCAGCTTAGATTTGACGGCGGGACCTCACAATGAGCAGTTCTTC.

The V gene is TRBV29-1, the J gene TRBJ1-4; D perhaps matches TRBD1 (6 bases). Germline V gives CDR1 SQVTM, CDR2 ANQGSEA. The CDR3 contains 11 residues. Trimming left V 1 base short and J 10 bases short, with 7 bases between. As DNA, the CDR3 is TGCAGCGTTGAAGGGGGGGCAAAACTGTTTTTT. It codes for CSVEGGAKLFF.

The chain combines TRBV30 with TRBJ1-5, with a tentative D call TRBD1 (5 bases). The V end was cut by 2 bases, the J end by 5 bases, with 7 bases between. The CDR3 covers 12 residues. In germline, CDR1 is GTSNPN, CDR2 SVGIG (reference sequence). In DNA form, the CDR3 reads TGTGCCTGGAGTTGGGGGGATCAGCCCCAGCATTTT. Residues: CAWSWGDQPQHF. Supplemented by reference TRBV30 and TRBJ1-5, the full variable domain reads SQTIHQWPATLVQPVGSPLSLECTVEGTSNPNLYWYRQAAGRGLQLLFYSVGIGQISSEVPQNLSASRPQDRQFILSSKKLLLSDSGFYLCAWSWGDQPQHFGDGTRLSIL.

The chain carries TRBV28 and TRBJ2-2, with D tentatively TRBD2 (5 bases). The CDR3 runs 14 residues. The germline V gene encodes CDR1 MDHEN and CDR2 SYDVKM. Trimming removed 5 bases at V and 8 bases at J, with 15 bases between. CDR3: CASSRGTFGGELFF. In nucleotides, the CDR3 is TGTGCCAGCAGTCGGGGAACCTTCGGGGGGGAGCTGTTTTTT.

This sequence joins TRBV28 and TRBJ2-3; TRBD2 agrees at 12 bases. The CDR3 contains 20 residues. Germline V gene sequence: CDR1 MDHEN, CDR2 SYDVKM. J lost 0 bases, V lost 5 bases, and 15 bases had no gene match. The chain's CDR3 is CASSLIGGLAGRMSTDTQYF. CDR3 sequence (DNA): TGTGCCAGCAGTCTAATAGGTGGACTAGCGGGACGGATGAGCACAGATACGCAGTATTTT.

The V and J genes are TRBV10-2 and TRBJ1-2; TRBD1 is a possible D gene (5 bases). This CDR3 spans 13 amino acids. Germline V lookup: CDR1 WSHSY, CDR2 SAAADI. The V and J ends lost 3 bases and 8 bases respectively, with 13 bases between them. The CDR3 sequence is CASSDVRAEGYTF. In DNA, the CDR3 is TGCGCCAGCAGTGACGTCAGGGCGGAGGGCTACACCTTC.

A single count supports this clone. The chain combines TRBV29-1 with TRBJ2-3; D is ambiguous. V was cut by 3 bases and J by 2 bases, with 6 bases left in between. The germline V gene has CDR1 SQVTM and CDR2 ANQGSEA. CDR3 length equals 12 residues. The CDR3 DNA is TGCAGCGTTGAGGGTACCACAGATACGCAGTATTTT. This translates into CSVEGTTDTQYF.

In nucleotides, the CDR3 is TGCGCCAGCAGCTTATGGCAGGGGGCCGGGGAGCAGTTCTTC. Translated, it gives CASSLWQGAGEQFF. The genes are TRBV5-1 and TRBJ2-1; 8 positions match TRBD1. The CDR3 is 14 residues long. V lost 2 bases to trimming and J lost 10 bases; unmatched junction nucleotides: 8. Germline assignment: CDR1 SGHRS and CDR2 YFSETQ.

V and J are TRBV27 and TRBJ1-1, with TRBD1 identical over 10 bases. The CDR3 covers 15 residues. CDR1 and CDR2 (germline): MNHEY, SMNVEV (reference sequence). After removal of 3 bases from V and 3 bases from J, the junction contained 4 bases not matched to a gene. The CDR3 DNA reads TGTGCCAGCAGTTTTTTCGGGACAGGGGACACTGAAGCTTTCTTT. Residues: CASSFFGTGDTEAFF.

The CDR3 coding sequence is TGTGCCAGCAGTTTCCCGGGACAGGGGTACGAGCAGTACTTC. This sequence encodes CASSFPGQGYEQYF. The chain uses TRBV6-6 and TRBJ2-7; 10 nucleotides align to TRBD1. The germline gives CDR1 MNHNY, CDR2 SVGAGI (reference sequence). The CDR3 totals 14 residues. V dropped 4 bases and J dropped 4; count of bases not matched to a gene: 4.

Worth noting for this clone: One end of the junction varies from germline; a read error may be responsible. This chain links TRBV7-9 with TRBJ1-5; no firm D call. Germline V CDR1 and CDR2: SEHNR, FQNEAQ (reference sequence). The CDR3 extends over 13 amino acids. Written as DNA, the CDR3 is TGTGCCAGCAGCATAGCCCCTCTTGGGGCCCAGCATTTT. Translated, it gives CASSIAPLGAQHF.